These 26 T cell receptor beta chains were all obtained from the same sample, sequenced in a study of T-cell reconstitution after alpha-beta-depleted transplantation in children. Preparation of the TCRbeta library was carried out with unique molecular identifiers. TCRdb reanalysed the PCR reads using MiXCR and keeps one entry per CDR3 protein. Of about a million distinct CDR3 sequences in the sample, about 29% were seen once. The source material was PBMCs, mostly from graft donor cells, sampled 360 days after TCRalphabeta/CD19-depleted stem cell transplant. These receptors were collected from a boy younger than two who had a stem cell transplant for SCID, so the T cells may come from the graft donor.

This clonotype occurred a few times. This chain uses TRBV20-1 with TRBJ2-3; D is unresolved. The ends were cut back, 3 bases at V and 4 bases at J, with 11 bases in the middle. Germline-derived CDR1 and CDR2 are DFQATT and SNEGSKA (reference sequence). The length of the CDR3 is 13 residues. The CDR3 is CSASQRRADTQYF. CDR3 bases: TGCAGTGCTAGTCAGCGCCGTGCAGATACGCAGTATTTT.

This clonotype was counted a few times. The chain couples TRBV18 to TRBJ2-6; 8 bases agree with TRBD1. The CDR3 covers 18 residues. The germline V gene encodes CDR1 KGHSH and CDR2 LQKENI. V shed 3 bases and J 0 bases; nucleotides not matched to a gene: 7. The CDR3 reads CASSPNPGQVSGANVLTF. The CDR3 DNA is TGTGCCAGCTCACCGAACCCGGGACAGGTCTCTGGGGCCAACGTCCTGACTTTC.

The V and J genes are TRBV27 and TRBJ1-2; 8 nucleotides line up with TRBD1. Germline-derived CDR1 and CDR2 are MNHEY and SMNVEV (reference sequence). The CDR3 loop spans 14 amino acids. V gave up 6 bases and J gave up 6 bases; unmatched junction bases: 9. The CDR3 is CASRRTGLGHGYTF. CDR3 nucleotide sequence: TGTGCCAGCAGAAGGACAGGGTTGGGTCATGGCTACACCTTC.

The V gene is TRBV12-3 or TRBV12-4, the J gene TRBJ2-3; D is uncertain. The CDR3 is 17 amino acids. V was pared by 1 base and J by 0 bases, with 14 bases between. The CDR3 DNA reads TGTGCCAGCAGTTTAGACCGACTCCGTTCTAGCACAGATACGCAGTATTTT. The encoded protein is CASSLDRLRSSTDTQYF.

This clonotype turned up a few times. The chain uses TRBV9 and TRBJ2-3; the D call may be TRBD1 or TRBD2 (6 bases each). The CDR3 runs to 17 residues. Trimming left V 4 bases short and J 2 bases short, with 20 bases between. Germline CDR1 reads SGDLS; CDR2 reads YYNGEE. This CDR3 reads CASSPIWASGATDTQYF. The CDR3 nucleotides are TGTGCCAGCAGCCCCATTTGGGCCTCGGGGGCCACAGATACGCAGTATTTT.

The chain recombines TRBV9 with TRBJ2-1; 10 bases line up with TRBD2. CDR1 is SGDLS, CDR2 YYNGEE, per germline. V trimming: 3 bases; J trimming: 6 bases; junction bases outside the gene matches: 9. CDR3 length: 16 residues. The CDR3 coding sequence is TGTGCCAGCAGCGACTTGAGCGGGAGGGTAGGCAATGAGCAGTTCTTC. Encoded protein: CASSDLSGRVGNEQFF.

This clonotype turned up a few times. The V and J genes are TRBV19 and TRBJ1-1, with D possibly being TRBD1 (5 bases). Germline V gene sequence: CDR1 LNHDA, CDR2 SQIVND (reference sequence). CDR3 length: 14 amino acids. V was cut by 3 bases and J by 3 bases, with 11 bases left in between. The CDR3 loop is CASSIGAGYTEAFF. CDR3 DNA: TGTGCCAGTAGTATTGGGGCAGGGTACACTGAAGCTTTCTTT.

This clonotype was counted only a few times. The rearrangement joins TRBV3-1 to TRBJ2-1, with TRBD2 as a possible D gene (5 bases). Per germline, CDR1 LGHDT and CDR2 YNNKEL (reference sequence). V shed 1 base and J shed 8 bases, with 15 bases lying between them. CDR3 length equals 15 residues. CDR3 protein: CASSQGAWRWYEQFF. The CDR3 DNA sequence: TGTGCCAGCAGCCAAGGGGCTTGGAGGTGGTATGAGCAGTTCTTC.

A few counts support this clonotype. J is TRBJ2-3 and V is TRBV7-9; tentatively, D is TRBD2 (6 bases). This CDR3 has 15 amino acids. Germline CDR1 and CDR2: SEHNR and FQNEAQ (reference sequence). The CDR3 DNA is TGTGCGGGCGGGGCTGCACAGAAACCCACAGATACGCAGTATTTT. It translates to CAGGAAQKPTDTQYF. The variable domain in full, with the rest retrieved from reference TRBV7-9 and TRBJ2-3, is DTGVSQNPRHKITKRGQNVTFRCDPISEHNRLYWYRQTLGQGPEFLTYFQNEAQLEKSRLLSDRFSAERPKGSFSTLEIQRTEQGDSAMYLCAGGAAQKPTDTQYFGPGTRLTVL.

CDR3 region: CASSEDRVSQPQHF. The CDR3 bases are TGTGCCAGCAGTGAAGACAGGGTGAGTCAGCCCCAGCATTTT. The rearrangement uses TRBV2 and TRBJ1-5; a possible D gene is TRBD1 (6 bases). Per the germline V gene, CDR1 is SNHLY and CDR2 is FYNNEI. V was cut by 1 base and J by 6 bases, with 10 bases left in between. The CDR3 consists of 14 residues.

The gene calls are TRBV24-1 and TRBJ2-3; 9 nucleotides agree with TRBD1. The germline V gene encodes CDR1 KGHDR and CDR2 SFDVKD. V gave up 4 bases and J gave up 7 bases; unmatched junction bases: 8. The CDR3 spans 15 residues. CDR3 loop: CATSDPGQGAYTQYF. CDR3 in DNA: TGTGCCACCAGTGACCCGGGACAGGGTGCATATACGCAGTATTTT.

This clonotype was seen repeatedly, ten times or more. The V call is TRBV6-5, the J call TRBJ1-1; the match to TRBD1 covers 8 bases. The CDR3 length is 14 residues. Germline trimming cut 2 bases from V and 3 bases from J; bases unmatched to any gene: 2. CDR1 is MNHEY and CDR2 is SVGAGI in the germline V gene. The CDR3 region is CASSYQGADTEAFF. CDR3 DNA: TGTGCCAGCAGTTACCAGGGGGCGGACACTGAAGCTTTCTTT.

This chain joins TRBV4-3 and TRBJ2-1; 7 bases align to TRBD1. The CDR3 spans 17 residues. V lost 0 bases and J lost 4; bases outside the gene matches: 9. Germline values: CDR1 LGHNA, CDR2 YSLEER. The CDR3 DNA follows: TGCGCCAGCAGCCAAGATCGGAGACAGGGCCTTTACAATGAGCAGTTCTTC. It is translated as CASSQDRRQGLYNEQFF.

The chain joins TRBV5-1 to TRBJ1-1; tentatively, D is TRBD1 (6 bases). Germline V gene data show CDR1 as SGHRS and CDR2 as YFSETQ. Trimming removed 6 bases from V and 8 bases from J, with 26 bases in between. The CDR3 length is 16 residues. The CDR3 nucleotides read TGCGCCAGCACCGTCGCTTTCGGGAGTGGACAGAACGAAGCTTTCTTT. Protein sequence: CASTVAFGSGQNEAFF. Drawing the rest from reference TRBV5-1 and TRBJ1-1, the complete variable domain is KAGVTQTPRYLIKTRGQQVTLSCSPISGHRSVSWYQQTPGQGLQFLFEYFSETQRNKGNFPGRFSGRQFSNSRSEMNVSTLELGDSALYLCASTVAFGSGQNEAFFGQGTRLTVV.

V and J are TRBV20-1 and TRBJ2-1; D is ambiguous. Looked up from germline, CDR1 is DFQATT and CDR2 is SNEGSKA (reference sequence). The V end was cut by 3 bases, the J end by 4 bases, with 7 bases between. The CDR3 length is 12 residues. The CDR3 DNA reads as TGCAGTGCTAGCCCGGTATACAATGAGCAGTTCTTC. Translation: CSASPVYNEQFF.

This clonotype was found a few times. The CDR3 spells CASPPPQTTDIPYEQYF. The DNA of the CDR3 is TGTGCCAGTCCACCACCACAAACGACGGACATCCCCTACGAGCAGTACTTC. This chain connects TRBV19 to TRBJ2-7; weak D call: TRBD1 (5 bases). The V gene's germline CDR1 is LNHDA and CDR2 SQIVND (reference sequence). V lost 8 bases and J 2 bases, leaving 25 bases between the germline ends. The CDR3 runs to 17 residues.

This clonotype has just a few counts. The chain has TRBV5-1 and TRBJ2-7; no clear D. V was trimmed by 6 bases and J by 2 bases, leaving 15 bases between them. CDR1 is SGHRS, CDR2 YFSETQ, per germline. This CDR3 is 14 amino acids long. CDR3 protein: CASTLVGGAYEQYF. In DNA, the CDR3 is TGCGCCAGCACCCTGGTGGGTGGTGCCTACGAGCAGTACTTC.

This clonotype occurred a few times. This chain uses TRBV10-2 with TRBJ2-7; D uncertain. Germline CDR1 WSHSY, CDR2 SAAADI. The length of the CDR3 is 13 residues. V was clipped by 4 bases and J by 6 bases, with 13 bases between them. CDR3 sequence (DNA): TGCGCCAGCAGTGTACGGGCGAGAGGCGAGCAGTACTTC. Protein product: CASSVRARGEQYF.

CDR3 in DNA: TGCGCCAGCAGCCAAGAACCGGCTGGGGAGACCCAGTACTTC. Protein: CASSQEPAGETQYF. The chain employs TRBV4-1 and TRBJ2-5; D gene uncertain. In germline, CDR1 is MGHRA, CDR2 YSYEKL. V lost 0 bases to trimming and J lost 5 bases, with 10 bases between them. CDR3 length: 14 amino acids.

The chain employs TRBV5-1 and TRBJ2-1; D is uncertain. The CDR3 has 14 amino acids. The V end was cut by 7 bases, the J end by 0 bases, with 11 bases between. Germline V CDR1 and CDR2: SGHRS, YFSETQ. This chain's CDR3 is CASASRSSYNEQFF. The CDR3 coding sequence is TGCGCCAGCGCTTCGAGGAGCTCCTACAATGAGCAGTTCTTC.

The chain carries TRBV20-1 and TRBJ2-5; no clear D. This CDR3 region has 12 residues. Germline lookup yields CDR1 DFQATT and CDR2 SNEGSKA (reference sequence). Trimming left V 4 bases short and J 3 bases short, with 9 bases between. As DNA, the CDR3 is TGCAGTGCTACATCCCCAAAAGAGACCCAGTACTTC. Its translation: CSATSPKETQYF.

The chain recombines TRBV12-3 or TRBV12-4 with TRBJ1-1; D ambiguous. The CDR3 has 13 amino acids. Between the trimmed V and J ends, which lost 5 bases and 2 bases, there was a span of 9 bases. The CDR3 region has the DNA TGTGCCAGCAGTCGTCTGGTAAACACTGAAGCTTTCTTT. Amino acids: CASSRLVNTEAFF.

This chain uses TRBV29-1 with TRBJ2-7; a weak D match, TRBD2 (7 bases). Germline V lookup: CDR1 SQVTM, CDR2 ANQGSEA. V was trimmed by 4 bases and J by 5 bases, leaving 18 bases between them. The CDR3 is made up of 14 amino acids. The CDR3 bases are TGCAGCGTTGTTTATCCCGGGGGGCGAGACGAGCAGTACTTC. Translated, it gives CSVVYPGGRDEQYF.

In this sample, this clonotype turned up a few times. V and J are TRBV4-2 and TRBJ2-7; 9 positions match TRBD2. Germline CDR1 and CDR2: LGHNA and YNFKEQ. This CDR3 is built from 17 residues. J gave up 3 bases and V 2 bases, and 11 bases lay outside the gene matches. The CDR3 reads CASSQSFSSGGIYEQYF. CDR3 DNA sequence: TGTGCCAGCAGCCAAAGTTTTTCGAGCGGGGGGATCTACGAGCAGTACTTC.

The V and J genes are TRBV18 and TRBJ2-1; tentatively, D is TRBD1 (5 bases). This CDR3 contains 14 residues. V was cut by 3 bases and J by 8 bases, with 14 bases left in between. CDR1 is KGHSH and CDR2 is LQKENI in the germline V gene. The CDR3 protein is CASSPQGTVHEQFF. In DNA form, the CDR3 reads TGTGCCAGCTCACCGCAGGGTACAGTCCATGAGCAGTTCTTC.

Ten or more counts support this clonotype. V usage is TRBV7-2 and J usage is TRBJ2-2; tentatively, D is TRBD2 (6 bases). Germline V gene sequence: CDR1 SGHTA, CDR2 FQGNSA. Trimming pared 1 base from V and 7 bases from J, leaving 13 bases between. The CDR3 length is 15 residues. The CDR3 sequence: CASSLESLGGGELFF. DNA of the CDR3: TGTGCCAGCAGCTTAGAGAGCCTGGGGGGCGGGGAGCTGTTTTTT.